Here is one TCR beta chain with its context. Its specificity is not known. TCRbeta libraries were built with three rounds of nested PCR, modified from ARM-PCR. TCRdb re-called the multiplex PCR reads through MiXCR, storing one row per CDR3 protein. In the table there are about 86,000 distinct CDR3 sequences, around 76% of which are singletons. J lost 7 bases, V lost 0 bases, and 8 bases had no gene match. Germline CDR1 MNHEY, CDR2 SVGAGI. The CDR3 has 17 amino acids. RNA was extracted from bulk tissue without any cell sorting. Distant lung tissue was collected more than 3 cm away from the tumor edge. The data belong to a study of tumor and adjacent non-tumor tissue in lung cancer. Overall study results and limits: In normal lung, the top 100 clones were significantly more dominant than in tumor.

The sequence was collected from a woman between 45 and 60 years old with non-small cell lung cancer. The chain uses TRBV6-5 and TRBJ2-1, with TRBD1 matching 11 bases. Sequencing input: distant non-tumor lung tissue. CDR3 residues: CASSYSMPGQGGNEQFF. The CDR3 DNA reads TGTGCCAGCAGTTACTCGATGCCGGGACAGGGGGGGAATGAGCAGTTCTTC.